Described below is a single T cell receptor (beta chain) sequence and its context. The source of the sample is a study of T cell changes during pregnancy in multiple sclerosis. Trimming removed 7 bases at V and 3 bases at J, with 17 bases between. The germline V gene has CDR1 MNHEY and CDR2 SMNVEV (reference sequence). CDR3 size: 15 residues. Profiled with immunoSEQ multiplex PCR; TCRdb holds only in-frame clones, not every one. Of tens of thousands of clones listed, 80% to 95% are singletons. This clonotype was sampled from a female donor with multiple sclerosis, enrolled in a pregnancy study. The chain links TRBV27 to TRBJ2-3, with D possibly matching TRBD2 (6 bases). This specimen consisted of CD4+ T cells from peripheral blood mononuclear cells, obtained before pregnancy. CDR3 sequence reads: CASNIGGPRTDTQYF. CDR3 nucleotide sequence: TGTGCCAGCAACATCGGAGGGCCAAGAACAGATACGCAGTATTTT.